This T cell receptor beta chain appears in the sequencing data of a study of cytomegalovirus exposure and HLA in healthy donors. The study, taken as a whole, reports: According to the study, about 180 TCR beta chains were cytomegalovirus-associated. Some V segments (TRBV6-2 and TRBV6-3 among them) were excluded as indistinguishable.

Healthy bone marrow donors supplied every sample. Germline lookup yields CDR1 SQVTM and CDR2 ANQGSEA. V lost 6 bases and J lost 6, with 21 bases in between. CDR3 length equals 14 residues. The PCR made use of 60 Vbeta and 13 Jbeta primers. Profiled with immunoSEQ multiplex PCR; TCRdb holds only in-frame clones, not every one. The profile shows 90,000 to 150,000 clones, 55% to 65% of them singletons. To note about this clone: As yet, its antigen is unknown.

Specimen: PBMCs. This chain connects TRBV29-1 to TRBJ2-7; tentative D call: TRBD2 (5 bases). This sequence originates from a man between 35 and 55 years old in good health and CMV-seropositive. The CDR3 DNA sequence: TGCAGCGTACGCCCGGGATCCGGGCGGAGCGAGCAGTACTTC. The encoded protein is CSVRPGSGRSEQYF.